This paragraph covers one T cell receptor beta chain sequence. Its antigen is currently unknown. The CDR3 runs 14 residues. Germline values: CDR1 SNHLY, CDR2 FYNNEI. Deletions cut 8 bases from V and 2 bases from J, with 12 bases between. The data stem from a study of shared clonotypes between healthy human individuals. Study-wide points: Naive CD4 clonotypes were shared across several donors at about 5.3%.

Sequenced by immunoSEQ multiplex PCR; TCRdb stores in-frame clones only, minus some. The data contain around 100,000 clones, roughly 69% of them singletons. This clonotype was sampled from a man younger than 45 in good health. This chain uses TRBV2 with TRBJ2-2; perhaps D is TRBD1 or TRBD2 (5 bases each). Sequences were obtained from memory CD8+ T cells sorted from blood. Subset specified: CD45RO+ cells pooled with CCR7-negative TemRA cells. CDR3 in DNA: TGTGCCAGCCAGGGAGACCTCAACACCGGGGAGCTGTTTTTT. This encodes CASQGDLNTGELFF.